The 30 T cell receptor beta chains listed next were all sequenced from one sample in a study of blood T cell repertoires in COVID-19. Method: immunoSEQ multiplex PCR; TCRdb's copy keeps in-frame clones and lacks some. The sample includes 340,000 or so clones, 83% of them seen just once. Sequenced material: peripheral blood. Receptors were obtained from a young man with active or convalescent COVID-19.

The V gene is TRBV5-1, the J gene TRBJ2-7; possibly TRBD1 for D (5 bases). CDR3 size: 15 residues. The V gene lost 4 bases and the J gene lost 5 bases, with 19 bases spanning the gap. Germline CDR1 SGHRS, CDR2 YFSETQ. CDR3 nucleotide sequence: TGCGCCAGCAGCCCCACTGGTAGGGGTGTGGACGAGCAGTACTTC. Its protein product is CASSPTGRGVDEQYF.

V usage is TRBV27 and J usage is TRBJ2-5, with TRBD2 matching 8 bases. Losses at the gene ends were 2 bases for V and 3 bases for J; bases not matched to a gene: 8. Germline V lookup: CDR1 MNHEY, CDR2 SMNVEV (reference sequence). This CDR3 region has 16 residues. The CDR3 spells CASSLRNGRGKETQYF. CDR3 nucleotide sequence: TGTGCCAGCAGTTTACGTAACGGGAGGGGCAAAGAGACCCAGTACTTC.

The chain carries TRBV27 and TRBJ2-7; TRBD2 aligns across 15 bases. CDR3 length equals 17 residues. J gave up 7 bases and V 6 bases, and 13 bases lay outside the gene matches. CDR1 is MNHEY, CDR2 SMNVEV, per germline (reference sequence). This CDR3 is CASSPGTSGGSRREQYF. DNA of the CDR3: TGTGCCAGCAGCCCCGGGACTAGCGGGGGGTCTCGAAGGGAGCAGTACTTC.

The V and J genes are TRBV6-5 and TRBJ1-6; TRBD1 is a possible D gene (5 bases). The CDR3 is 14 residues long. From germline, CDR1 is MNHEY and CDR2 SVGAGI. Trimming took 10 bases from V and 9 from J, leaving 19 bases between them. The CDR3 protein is CAIGFQGDSSPLHF. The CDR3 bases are TGTGCCATCGGATTCCAGGGTGATAGTTCACCCCTCCACTTT.

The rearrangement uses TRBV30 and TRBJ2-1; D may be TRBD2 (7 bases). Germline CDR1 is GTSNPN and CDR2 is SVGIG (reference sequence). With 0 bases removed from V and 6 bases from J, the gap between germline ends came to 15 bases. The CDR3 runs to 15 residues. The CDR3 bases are TGTGCCTGGAGTGTAGGGGGGAGGGCCTTCAATGAGCAGTTCTTC. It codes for CAWSVGGRAFNEQFF.

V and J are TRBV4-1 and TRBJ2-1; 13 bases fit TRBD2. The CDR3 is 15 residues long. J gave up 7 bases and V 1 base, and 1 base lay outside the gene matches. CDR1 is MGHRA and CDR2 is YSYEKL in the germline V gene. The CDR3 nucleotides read TGCGCCAGCAGCCAAGGGGGACTAGCGGGAAATGAGCAGTTCTTC. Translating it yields CASSQGGLAGNEQFF.

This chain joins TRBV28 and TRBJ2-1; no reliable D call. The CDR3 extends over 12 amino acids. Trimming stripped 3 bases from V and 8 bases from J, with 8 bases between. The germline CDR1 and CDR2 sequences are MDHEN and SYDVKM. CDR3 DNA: TGTGCCAGCAGTTTGCGTGTCTATGAGCAGTTCTTC. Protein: CASSLRVYEQFF.

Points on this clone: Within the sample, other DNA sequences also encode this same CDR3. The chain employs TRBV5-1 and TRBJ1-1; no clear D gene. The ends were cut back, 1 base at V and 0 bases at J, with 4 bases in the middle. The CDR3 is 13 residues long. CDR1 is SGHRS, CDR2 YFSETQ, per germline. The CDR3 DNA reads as TGCGCCAGCAGCTTGACAGTGAACACTGAAGCTTTCTTT. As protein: CASSLTVNTEAFF.

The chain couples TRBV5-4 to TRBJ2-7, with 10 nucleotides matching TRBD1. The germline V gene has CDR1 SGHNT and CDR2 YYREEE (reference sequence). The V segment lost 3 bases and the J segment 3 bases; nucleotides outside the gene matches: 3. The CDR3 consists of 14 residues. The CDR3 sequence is CASSWGDRGYEQYF. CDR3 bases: TGTGCCAGCAGCTGGGGGGACAGGGGCTACGAGCAGTACTTC.

CDR3 coding DNA: TGTGCCAGCAGTTACTCCCTCAGGAGGGCCTACGAGCAGTACTTC. The encoded protein is CASSYSLRRAYEQYF. This chain links TRBV6-5 with TRBJ2-7; D possibly corresponds to TRBD2 (6 bases). This CDR3 contains 15 residues. Germline values: CDR1 MNHEY, CDR2 SVGAGI. The germline V and J ends were trimmed by 0 bases and 2 bases, with 11 bases remaining between them.

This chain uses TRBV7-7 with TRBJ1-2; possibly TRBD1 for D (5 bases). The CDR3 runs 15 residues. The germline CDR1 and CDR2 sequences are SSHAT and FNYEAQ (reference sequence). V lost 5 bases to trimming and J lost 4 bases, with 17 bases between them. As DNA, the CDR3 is TGTGCCAGCAGCCCTAGGGACGGGAGAAGCTATGGCTACACCTTC. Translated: CASSPRDGRSYGYTF.

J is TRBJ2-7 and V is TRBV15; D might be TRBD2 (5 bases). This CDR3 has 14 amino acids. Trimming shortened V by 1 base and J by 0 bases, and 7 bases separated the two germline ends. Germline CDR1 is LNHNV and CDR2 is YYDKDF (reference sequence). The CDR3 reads CATSRGGSSYEQYF. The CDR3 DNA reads TGTGCCACCAGCAGAGGTGGGAGCTCCTACGAGCAGTACTTC.

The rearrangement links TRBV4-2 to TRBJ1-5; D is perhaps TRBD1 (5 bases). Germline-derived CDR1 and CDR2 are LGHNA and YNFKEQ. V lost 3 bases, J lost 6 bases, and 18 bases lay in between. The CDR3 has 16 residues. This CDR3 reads CASSQGLRDTTQPQHF. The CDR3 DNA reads TGTGCCAGCAGCCAGGGACTCAGGGATACAACTCAGCCCCAGCATTTT.

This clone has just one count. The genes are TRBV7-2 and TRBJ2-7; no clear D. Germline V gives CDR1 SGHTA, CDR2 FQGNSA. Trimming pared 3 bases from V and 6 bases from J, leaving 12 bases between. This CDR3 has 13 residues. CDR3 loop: CASSFSQTPEQYF. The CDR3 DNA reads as TGTGCCAGCAGCTTTAGCCAGACCCCCGAGCAGTACTTC.

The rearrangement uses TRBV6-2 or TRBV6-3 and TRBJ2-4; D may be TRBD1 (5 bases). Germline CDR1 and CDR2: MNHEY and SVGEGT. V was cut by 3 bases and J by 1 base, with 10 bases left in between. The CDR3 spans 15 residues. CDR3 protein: CASSYERGAKNIQYF. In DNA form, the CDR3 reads TGTGCCAGCAGTTATGAAAGGGGCGCCAAAAACATTCAGTACTTC.

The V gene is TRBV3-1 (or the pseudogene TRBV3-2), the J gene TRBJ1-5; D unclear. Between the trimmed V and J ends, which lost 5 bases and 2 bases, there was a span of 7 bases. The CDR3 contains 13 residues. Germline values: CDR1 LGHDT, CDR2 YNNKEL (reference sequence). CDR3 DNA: TGTGCCAGCAGCTCCACTGGCAATCAGCCCCAGCATTTT. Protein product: CASSSTGNQPQHF.

The CDR3 reads CASSQDRDRSYNEQFF. The CDR3 DNA is TGCGCCAGCAGCCAAGACCGGGACAGGTCCTACAATGAGCAGTTCTTC. The J gene is TRBJ2-1, the V gene TRBV4-3, with 8 bases that match TRBD1. The V gene end was trimmed by 0 bases and the J gene end by 1 base; junction bases not matched to a gene: 2. Germline CDR1 and CDR2: LGHNA and YSLEER. The CDR3 spans 16 residues.

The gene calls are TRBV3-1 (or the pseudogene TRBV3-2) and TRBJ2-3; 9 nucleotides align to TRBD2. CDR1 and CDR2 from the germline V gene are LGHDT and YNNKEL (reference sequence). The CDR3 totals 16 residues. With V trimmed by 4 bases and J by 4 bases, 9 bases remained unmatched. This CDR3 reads CASSRETSGGADTQYF. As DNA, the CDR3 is TGTGCCAGCAGCCGAGAGACTAGCGGTGGGGCAGATACGCAGTATTTT.

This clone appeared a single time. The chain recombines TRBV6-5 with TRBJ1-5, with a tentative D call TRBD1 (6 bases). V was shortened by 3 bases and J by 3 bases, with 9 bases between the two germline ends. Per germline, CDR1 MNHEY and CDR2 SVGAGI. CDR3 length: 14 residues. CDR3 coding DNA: TGTGCCAGCAGTTATACAGGGCCCAATCAGCCCCAGCATTTT. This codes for CASSYTGPNQPQHF.

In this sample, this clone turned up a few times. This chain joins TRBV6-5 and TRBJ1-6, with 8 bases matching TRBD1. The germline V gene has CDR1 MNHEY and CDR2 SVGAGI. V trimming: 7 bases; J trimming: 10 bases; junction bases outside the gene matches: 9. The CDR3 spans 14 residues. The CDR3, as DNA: TGTGCCAGCACTAAGGACAGGGTCGGGTCACCCCTCCACTTT. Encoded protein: CASTKDRVGSPLHF.

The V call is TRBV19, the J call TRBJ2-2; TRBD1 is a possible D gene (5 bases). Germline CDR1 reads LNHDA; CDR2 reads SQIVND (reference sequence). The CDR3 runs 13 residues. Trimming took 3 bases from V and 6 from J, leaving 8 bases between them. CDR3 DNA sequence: TGTGCCAGTAGTATCCAGGGTTCCGGGGAGCTGTTTTTT. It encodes CASSIQGSGELFF.

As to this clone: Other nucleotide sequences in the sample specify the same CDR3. The CDR3 loop is CASSATGDEQYF. CDR3 coding DNA: TGTGCCAGCAGTGCCACGGGTGACGAGCAGTACTTC. The V gene is TRBV7-9, the J gene TRBJ2-7; D is unresolved. Trimming left V 6 bases short and J 5 bases short, with 11 bases between. Germline CDR1 reads SEHNR; CDR2 reads FQNEAQ (reference sequence). The CDR3 runs to 12 residues.

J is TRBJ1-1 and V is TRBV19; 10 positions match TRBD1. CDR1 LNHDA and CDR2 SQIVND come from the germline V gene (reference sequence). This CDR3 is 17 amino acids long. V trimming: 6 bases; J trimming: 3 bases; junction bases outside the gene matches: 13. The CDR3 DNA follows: TGTGCCAGTAGCCCACCCGGGACAGGGGTCAGGTACACTGAAGCTTTCTTT. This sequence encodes CASSPPGTGVRYTEAFF.

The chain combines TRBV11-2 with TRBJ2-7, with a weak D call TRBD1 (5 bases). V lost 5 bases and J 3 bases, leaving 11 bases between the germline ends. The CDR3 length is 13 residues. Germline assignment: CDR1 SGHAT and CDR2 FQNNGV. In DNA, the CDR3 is TGTGCCAGCAGCCTCCCAGGGCTCTACGAGCAGTACTTC. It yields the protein CASSLPGLYEQYF.

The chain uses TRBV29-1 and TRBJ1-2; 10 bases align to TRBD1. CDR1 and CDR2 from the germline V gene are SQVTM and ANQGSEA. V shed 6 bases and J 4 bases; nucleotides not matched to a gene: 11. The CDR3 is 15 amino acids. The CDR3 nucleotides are TGCAGCGTGGGCCCCTCTCGGGACAGGGGCTATGGCTACACCTTC. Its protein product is CSVGPSRDRGYGYTF.

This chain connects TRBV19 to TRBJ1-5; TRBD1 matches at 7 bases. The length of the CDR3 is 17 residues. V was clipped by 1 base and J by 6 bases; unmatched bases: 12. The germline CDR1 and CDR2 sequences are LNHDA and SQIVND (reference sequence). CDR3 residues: CASSIVGLGRGTQPQHF. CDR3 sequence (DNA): TGTGCCAGTAGTATAGTCGGCCTCGGCAGGGGGACTCAGCCCCAGCATTTT.

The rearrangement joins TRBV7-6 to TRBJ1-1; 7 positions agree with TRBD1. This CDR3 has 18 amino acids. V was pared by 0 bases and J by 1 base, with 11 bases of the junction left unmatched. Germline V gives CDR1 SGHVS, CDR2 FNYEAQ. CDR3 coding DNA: TGTGCCAGCAGCTTAGCGAGTATACAGGGGACCTGGAACACTGAAGCTTTCTTT. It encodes CASSLASIQGTWNTEAFF.

The chain's CDR3 is CASSQAPKDTQYF. CDR3 bases: TGTGCCAGCAGCCAGGCCCCAAAAGATACGCAGTATTTT. The genes are TRBV7-2 and TRBJ2-3, with D unresolved. CDR1 and CDR2 from the germline V gene are SGHTA and FQGNSA. Trimming removed 5 bases at V and 5 bases at J, with 11 bases between. This CDR3 region has 13 residues.

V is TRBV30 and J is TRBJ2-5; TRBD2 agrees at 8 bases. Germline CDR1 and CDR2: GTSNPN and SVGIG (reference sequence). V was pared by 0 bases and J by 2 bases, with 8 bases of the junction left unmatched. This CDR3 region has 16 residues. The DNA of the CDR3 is TGTGCCTGGAGTGTACGGCGACTAGCGTTTCAAGAGACCCAGTACTTC. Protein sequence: CAWSVRRLAFQETQYF.

The CDR3 DNA sequence: TGTGCCAGTTCTAGGGGTATTTCGAACACTGAAGCTTTCTTT. It yields the protein CASSRGISNTEAFF. The chain employs TRBV19 and TRBJ1-1; D possibly corresponds to TRBD1 (5 bases). This CDR3 contains 14 residues. V was clipped by 8 bases and J by 1 base, with 14 bases between them. Per the germline V gene, CDR1 is LNHDA and CDR2 is SQIVND (reference sequence).